This TCR beta chain comes out of a study of blood T cell repertoires in COVID-19. TCRdb's table, derived via immunoSEQ multiplex PCR, lists solely in-frame clones and lacks some. The table lists 45,000 to 50,000 clones, 83% of them singletons, with 8% to 10% in the top ten. J gave up 3 bases and V 6 bases, and 6 bases lay outside the gene matches. Germline CDR1 LGHNA, CDR2 YSLEER. CDR3 length equals 15 residues. Sequenced: peripheral blood. The rearrangement joins TRBV4-3 to TRBJ1-4; 8 bases align to TRBD1. This TCR derives from a man older than 75 in a cohort sampled during active COVID-19. The CDR3 reads CASSQTGGPNEKLFF. Written as DNA, the CDR3 is TGCGCCAGCAGTCAAACAGGGGGTCCTAATGAAAAACTGTTTTTT.